Shown below are 6 T cell receptor beta chains from a single sample sequenced in a study of T cells in Graves' hyperthyroidism and ophthalmopathy. There were TCR beta CDR3 regions amplified from RNA transcripts. TCR CDR3 underwent first-round RT-PCR with the HTBI primer set. TCRdb called the multiplex PCR reads again in MiXCR, with one record for every CDR3 protein. The data contain about 700,000 distinct CDR3 sequences, 45% of them seen just once; the ten biggest clones take up more than 7%. Sequenced material: peripheral blood or thyroid tissue (not recorded which). These receptors all come from an adult man with Graves' disease, either hyperthyroidism or ophthalmopathy (not recorded which).

V is TRBV10-3 and J is TRBJ1-6; D is perhaps TRBD1 (6 bases). CDR3 length: 17 residues. V was pared by 5 bases and J by 5 bases, with 19 bases between. Germline V gene lookup returns CDR1 ENHRY and CDR2 SYGVKD. The CDR3 DNA reads TGTGCCATCAGTCTTCCATACCGGGACACCAATAATTCACCCCTCCACTTT. It encodes CAISLPYRDTNNSPLHF.

As regards this clonotype: Likely a read error: the CDR3 ends without its conserved phenylalanine or tryptophan. The DNA is left out, because the CDR3 cannot be placed on it with certainty; the CDR3 is given as TCRdb lists it. The chain uses TRBV29-1 and TRBJ1-1; the table names TRBD1, a call not compared with the DNA. CDR1 SQVTM and CDR2 ANQGSEA come from the germline V gene. The CDR3 is made up of 9 amino acids, end residues included. The CDR3 sequence is CSAGQGGSI.

This clonotype was detected ten times or more. The CDR3 sequence is CASSWTGFETEAFF. DNA for the CDR3: TGCGCCAGCAGTTGGACAGGGTTCGAGACTGAAGCTTTCTTT. The rearrangement joins TRBV5-1 to TRBJ1-1; 8 bases are a match to TRBD1. With 5 bases clipped from V and 5 bases from J, the junction kept 8 bases outside the gene matches. Germline CDR1 is SGHRS and CDR2 is YFSETQ. This CDR3 spans 14 amino acids.

The CDR3: CASSQADNEKLFF. The DNA of the CDR3 is TGCGCCAGCAGCCAAGCGGATAATGAAAAACTGTTTTTT. The rearrangement joins TRBV4-1 to TRBJ1-4; D is undetermined. Germline V gene lookup returns CDR1 MGHRA and CDR2 YSYEKL. This CDR3 comprises 13 residues. V was trimmed by 1 base and J by 4 bases, leaving 4 bases between them.

The rearrangement uses TRBV29-1 and TRBJ1-2; no firm D call. Deletions cut 7 bases from V and 1 base from J, with 10 bases between. The CDR3 spans 12 residues. Germline CDR1 is SQVTM and CDR2 is ANQGSEA. CDR3 coding DNA: TGCAGCGACGTGACTAATAACTATGGCTACACCTTC. Residues: CSDVTNNYGYTF.

This clonotype came up many times. V and J are TRBV10-3 and TRBJ1-3, with unresolved D. Germline V CDR1 and CDR2: ENHRY, SYGVKD. The V end was cut by 9 bases, the J end by 1 base, with 10 bases between. The CDR3 has 13 residues. DNA for the CDR3: TGTGCCATTAGGCGGGAATCTGGAAACACCATATATTTT. It translates to CAIRRESGNTIYF.